The rows below give T cell receptor beta chains drawn from one sample of a study of multiple sclerosis patients with progressive multifocal leukoencephalopathy. Only in-frame clones appear in the TCRdb table, and some are missing; sequencing was by immunoSEQ multiplex PCR. The repertoire includes about 28,000 clones, 90% of them detected once, and under 1.5% sits in the top ten. This specimen consisted of PBMCs, obtained from a patient treated with natalizumab. These receptors all stem from a human donor with multiple sclerosis. CDR3s include the opening cysteine and the closing phenylalanine or tryptophan. The D gene is left open where the match is weak. Some rows have no size entry. The others give once, few or many, or a class for an expanded clone.

V gene	clone size	D gene	J gene	CDR3 protein	CDR3 DNA
TRBV4-3	NA	NA	TRBJ2-1	CASSRASRGSNEQFF	TGCGCCAGCAGCCGAGCCTCCAGAGGGTCGAATGAGCAGTTCTTC
TRBV2	NA	TRBD1	TRBJ2-2	CASSEAHRGPELFF	TGTGCCAGCAGTGAAGCTCACAGGGGCCCGGAGCTGTTTTTT
TRBV7-9	once	NA	TRBJ1-2	CASSLSLGVAYGYTF	TGTGCCAGCAGTTTAAGCCTCGGTGTAGCCTATGGCTACACCTTC
TRBV28	NA	TRBD1	TRBJ1-1	CASSPGDRNTEAFF	TGTGCCAGCAGTCCGGGGGACAGAAACACTGAAGCTTTCTTT
TRBV7-7	NA	NA	TRBJ1-1	CASSSDMNTEAFF	TGTGCCAGCAGCTCAGACATGAACACTGAAGCTTTCTTT
TRBV29-1	NA	NA	TRBJ2-1	CSVEETEQFF	TGCAGCGTTGAGGAAACTGAGCAGTTCTTC
TRBV6-1	once	NA	TRBJ1-5	CAGGQGGNQPQHF	TGTGCCGGGGGGCAGGGTGGCAATCAGCCCCAGCATTTT
TRBV6-4	NA	NA	TRBJ2-6	CASTLGRSEASGANVLTF	TGTGCCAGCACACTCGGGCGGAGCGAGGCCTCTGGGGCCAACGTCCTGACTTTC
TRBV5-4	once	NA	TRBJ1-6	CASSLENSPLHF	TGTGCCAGCAGCTTAGAGAATTCACCCCTCCACTTT
TRBV9	NA	NA	TRBJ1-2	CASSIRPQRGGYGYTF	TGTGCCAGCAGCATTCGGCCTCAAAGGGGGGGCTATGGCTACACCTTC
TRBV19	NA	NA	TRBJ1-2	CASRALGTPYGYTF	TGTGCCAGTAGGGCCCTCGGGACTCCCTATGGCTACACCTTC
TRBV5-5	NA	NA	TRBJ2-3	CASSLTDTQYF	TGTGCCAGCAGCCTCACAGATACGCAGTATTTT
TRBV5-4	NA	NA	TRBJ2-1	CASSLATRAYNEQFF	TGTGCCAGCAGCTTGGCGACGAGGGCCTACAATGAGCAGTTCTTC
TRBV6-5	NA	NA	TRBJ1-2	CASSYGATSGGYTF	TGTGCCAGCAGTTACGGGGCCACCTCGGGAGGCTACACCTTC
TRBV10-3	NA	NA	TRBJ1-1	CASADRNTEAFF	TGTGCCAGCGCGGACAGGAACACTGAAGCTTTCTTT
TRBV9	NA	NA	TRBJ1-2	CASAFGTNYGYTF	TGTGCCAGCGCTTTCGGCACCAACTATGGCTACACCTTC
TRBV7-7	NA	NA	TRBJ2-7	CASSLGSGYEQYF	TGTGCCAGCAGCTTAGGGTCAGGCTACGAGCAGTACTTC
TRBV15	NA	NA	TRBJ2-7	CATSRDGGSEQYF	TGTGCCACCAGCAGAGATGGAGGATCCGAGCAGTACTTC
TRBV5-4	NA	NA	TRBJ2-1	CASSRDRGLYNEQFF	TGTGCCAGCAGCCGCGACAGGGGACTATACAATGAGCAGTTCTTC
TRBV28	NA	TRBD1	TRBJ1-2	CATPGTDYGYTF	TGTGCCACCCCCGGGACAGACTATGGCTACACCTTC
TRBV6-1	NA	NA	TRBJ2-1	CASSENSPYNEQFF	TGTGCCAGCAGTGAGAATTCACCCTACAATGAGCAGTTCTTC
TRBV29-1	NA	TRBD1	TRBJ2-7	CSTRQGANEQYF	TGCAGCACCAGACAGGGGGCAAACGAGCAGTACTTC
TRBV10-3	few	NA	TRBJ2-2	CAISGTGTGELFF	TGTGCCATCAGTGGTACAGGGACCGGGGAGCTGTTTTTT
TRBV5-3	NA	NA	TRBJ2-5	CARSLTGLTKTQYF	TGTGCCAGAAGCTTGACAGGGCTAACGAAGACCCAGTACTTC
TRBV7-7	NA	NA	TRBJ2-1	CASSLNPNGVQFF	TGTGCCAGCAGCTTAAACCCAAACGGCGTGCAGTTCTTC
TRBV5-1	NA	TRBD1	TRBJ2-2	CASSLEGQVNTGELFF	TGCGCCAGCAGCTTGGAGGGACAGGTTAACACCGGGGAGCTGTTTTTT
TRBV18	NA	NA	TRBJ1-2	CASSPAARVVDYTF	TGTGCCAGCTCACCCGCAGCTAGGGTGGTTGACTACACCTTC
TRBV18	NA	TRBD2	TRBJ2-7	CASSLGTSGSYEQYF	TGTGCCAGCTCACTTGGGACTAGCGGTTCCTACGAGCAGTACTTC
TRBV18	NA	TRBD1	TRBJ1-2	CASSRDREDGYTF	TGTGCCAGCTCACGGGACAGGGAGGACGGCTACACCTTC
TRBV15	NA	NA	TRBJ2-3	CATSRDGQEADTQYF	TGTGCCACCAGCAGAGATGGCCAGGAGGCAGATACGCAGTATTTT
TRBV7-8	NA	TRBD2	TRBJ2-7	CASTSGGARSYEQYF	TGTGCCAGCACCTCCGGGGGGGCTCGCTCCTACGAGCAGTACTTC
TRBV2	NA	TRBD1	TRBJ1-5	CASSENLGQGSNQPQHF	TGTGCCAGCAGTGAGAACTTGGGACAGGGGAGCAATCAGCCCCAGCATTTT
TRBV6-5	once	NA	TRBJ1-5	CASSYSLDSNQPQHF	TGTGCCAGCAGTTACTCCCTAGATAGCAATCAGCCCCAGCATTTT
TRBV19	once	NA	TRBJ1-2	CASSISYRANYGYTF	TGTGCCAGTAGTATAAGCTATCGTGCTAACTATGGCTACACCTTC
TRBV7-9	NA	TRBD1	TRBJ1-1	CASSLRQGARWTEAFF	TGTGCCAGCAGCTTGAGACAGGGGGCGAGATGGACTGAAGCTTTCTTT
TRBV30	NA	TRBD2	TRBJ2-7	CAWRAGGRAYEQYF	TGTGCCTGGCGTGCGGGGGGGAGGGCCTACGAGCAGTACTTC
TRBV19	NA	NA	TRBJ2-4	CASSPHRVDAKNIQYF	TGTGCCAGTAGTCCCCACAGGGTTGATGCCAAAAACATTCAGTACTTC
TRBV5-4	NA	NA	TRBJ2-7	CASSPSRAGVDEQYF	TGTGCCAGCAGCCCGTCTCGGGCCGGGGTTGACGAGCAGTACTTC